What follows are 23 T cell receptor beta chains derived from one specimen sequenced in a study of cytomegalovirus exposure and HLA in healthy donors. The study ran its PCR with 60 Vbeta and 13 Jbeta primers. TCRdb's copy holds only in-frame clones and misses some; the assay was immunoSEQ multiplex PCR. This table lists 50,000 to 70,000 clones. Specimen: PBMCs. Receptors were obtained from a male donor in good health and CMV-seronegative.

CDR3 in DNA: TGTGCCAGCAGTCCCTGGAATAGCGGGAGTGTAGTTACAAGGGGTACGCAGTATTTT. Translating it yields CASSPWNSGSVVTRGTQYF. The V and J genes are TRBV27 and TRBJ2-3; 9 bases are a match to TRBD2. The V segment lost 5 bases and the J segment 8 bases; nucleotides outside the gene matches: 23. Germline CDR1 is MNHEY and CDR2 is SMNVEV (reference sequence). The CDR3 contains 19 residues.

The genes are TRBV6-6 and TRBJ2-7, with 9 bases fitting TRBD2. Germline lookup yields CDR1 MNHNY and CDR2 SVGAGI (reference sequence). This CDR3 comprises 14 residues. Unmatched junction bases numbered 8, after V lost 7 bases and J lost 4 bases. The CDR3 loop is CASTWTSEKYEQYF. CDR3 nucleotides: TGTGCCAGCACCTGGACTAGCGAGAAGTACGAGCAGTACTTC.

The chain has TRBV18 and TRBJ1-1; D is uncertain. The CDR3 is made up of 12 amino acids. Trimming stripped 2 bases from V and 4 bases from J, with 5 bases between. Germline V CDR1 and CDR2: KGHSH, LQKENI. The CDR3 DNA reads as TGTGCCAGCTCACCAGCGGCCACTGAAGCTTTCTTT. It yields the protein CASSPAATEAFF.

This rearrangement joins TRBV5-4 to TRBJ2-7; TRBD2 agrees at 12 bases. Germline V lookup: CDR1 SGHNT, CDR2 YYREEE (reference sequence). V trimming: 4 bases; J trimming: 0 bases; junction bases outside the gene matches: 17. The CDR3 totals 20 residues. The CDR3 region is CASSRGGGTSGRHDSYEQYF. CDR3 in DNA: TGTGCCAGCAGCAGAGGAGGGGGGACTAGCGGGCGCCACGACTCCTACGAGCAGTACTTC.

The rearrangement uses TRBV5-1 and TRBJ1-5; 7 bases fit TRBD1. J was trimmed by 5 bases and V by 3 bases; bases with no gene match: 8. Germline-derived CDR1 and CDR2 are SGHRS and YFSETQ. The CDR3 sequence is 15 residues long. The CDR3 DNA sequence: TGCGCCAGCAGCTGGAGGGGGCAGGGGGATCAGCCCCAGCATTTT. The encoded protein is CASSWRGQGDQPQHF.

CDR3 residues: CASSSGGRGTEAFF. Written as DNA, the CDR3 is TGTGCCAGCAGTTCAGGGGGCCGAGGGACTGAAGCTTTCTTT. V is TRBV28 and J is TRBJ1-1, with 8 nucleotides matching TRBD1. Germline V gene lookup returns CDR1 MDHEN and CDR2 SYDVKM. The CDR3 sequence is 14 residues long. Losses at the gene ends were 4 bases for V and 5 bases for J; bases not matched to a gene: 6.

The gene calls are TRBV7-2 and TRBJ2-7, with TRBD1 matching 7 bases. The V gene end was trimmed by 7 bases and the J gene end by 4 bases; junction bases not matched to a gene: 13. This CDR3 has 15 amino acids. CDR1 is SGHTA, CDR2 FQGNSA, per germline. The CDR3 DNA follows: TGTGCCAGCACCAGAACCGGGACAGAGGTATACGAGCAGTACTTC. It specifies CASTRTGTEVYEQYF.

The chain links TRBV11-2 to TRBJ2-3; possible D gene TRBD2, 6 bases. The CDR3 has 15 residues. Trimming cost V 1 base and J 1 base, with 9 bases left between them. Germline CDR1 and CDR2: SGHAT and FQNNGV. The CDR3 DNA reads as TGTGCCAGCAGCTTAGTGGGACTCCGCACAGATACGCAGTATTTT. Protein sequence: CASSLVGLRTDTQYF. The entire variable domain, with the rest obtained from reference TRBV11-2 and TRBJ2-3, is as follows: EAGVAQSPRYKIIEKRQSVAFWCNPISGHATLYWYQQILGQGPKLLIQFQNNGVVDDSQLPKDRFSAERLKGVDSTLKIQPAKLEDSAVYLCASSLVGLRTDTQYFGPGTRLTVL.

The chain uses TRBV4-3 and TRBJ2-1, with 8 bases fitting TRBD2. This CDR3 contains 17 residues. Per the germline V gene, CDR1 is LGHNA and CDR2 is YSLEER. V shed 3 bases and J 0 bases; nucleotides not matched to a gene: 7. The CDR3 reads CASSQSGGGGSYNEQFF. The CDR3 bases are TGCGCCAGCAGCCAGAGCGGGGGTGGAGGCTCCTACAATGAGCAGTTCTTC.

The chain couples TRBV7-8 to TRBJ2-5, with D unresolved. Germline V gene lookup returns CDR1 SGHVS and CDR2 FQNEAQ. The CDR3 runs 13 residues. V was trimmed by 3 bases and J by 1 base, leaving 6 bases between them. CDR3 nucleotides: TGTGCCAGCAGCTTTCTACGCCAAGAGACCCAGTACTTC. It yields the protein CASSFLRQETQYF.

The chain joins TRBV5-1 to TRBJ2-5; a weak D match, TRBD2 (6 bases). The J call may be in error: the DNA end matches TRBJ2-7 better. There are 17 residues in the CDR3. Germline V gene lookup returns CDR1 SGHRS and CDR2 YFSETQ. The CDR3 region has the DNA TGCGCCAGCTCCATCGGGATAGCTCGGGAGCTCTCCTACGAGCAGTACTTC. It encodes CASSIGIARELSYEQYF.

The genes are TRBV27 and TRBJ2-3; D unresolved. V dropped 4 bases and J dropped 8 bases, with 19 bases sitting between them. This CDR3 spans 15 amino acids. Looked up from germline, CDR1 is MNHEY and CDR2 is SMNVEV (reference sequence). The CDR3 loop reads CASSSYLTIASTQYF. CDR3 DNA: TGTGCCAGCAGTTCCTACCTCACTATTGCGAGTACGCAGTATTTT.

This chain connects TRBV19 to TRBJ2-7; 8 positions agree with TRBD1. Trimming at V came to 8 bases and at J to 3 bases, leaving 21 bases not matched to a gene. Germline CDR1 is LNHDA and CDR2 is SQIVND (reference sequence). This CDR3 is built from 18 residues. The CDR3 DNA sequence: TGTGCCAGTTCTACCGGGACAGGCCAAGGGACACCCCTCTACGAGCAGTACTTC. Protein product: CASSTGTGQGTPLYEQYF.

For this clone: At one end the junction does not follow the germline gene, possibly because of a read error. The V and J genes are TRBV30 and TRBJ1-5, with no clear D. CDR3 length equals 15 residues. Germline lookup yields CDR1 GTSNPN and CDR2 SVGIG (reference sequence). The CDR3 protein is CAGSTAGLLHQPQHF. The CDR3 region has the DNA TGTGCCGGGAGTACCGCCGGGTTACTCCATCAGCCCCAGCATTTT. The full variable domain, its missing parts supplied by reference TRBV30 and TRBJ1-5, is SQTIHQWPATLVQPVGSPLSLECTVEGTSNPNLYWYRQAAGRGLQLLFYSVGIGQISSEVPQNLSASRPQDRQFILSSKKLLLSDSGFYLCAGSTAGLLHQPQHFGDGTRLSIL.

The rearrangement links TRBV7-2 to TRBJ1-4, with 7 bases matching TRBD1. V dropped 5 bases and J dropped 3; count of bases not matched to a gene: 6. This CDR3 comprises 15 residues. Germline loops: CDR1 SGHTA, CDR2 FQGNSA. CDR3 in amino acids: CASSPRGSPNEKLFF. The DNA for the CDR3 is TGTGCCAGCAGCCCCAGGGGGTCACCTAATGAAAAACTGTTTTTT.

The chain carries TRBV18 and TRBJ2-7; a weak D match, TRBD2 (5 bases). CDR1 is KGHSH, CDR2 LQKENI, per germline. V shed 0 bases and J shed 3 bases, with 6 bases lying between them. CDR3 size: 13 residues. CDR3 sequence (DNA): TGTGCCAGCTCACCACCGGGAGACTACGAGCAGTACTTC. It specifies CASSPPGDYEQYF.

This chain connects TRBV7-9 to TRBJ2-1; 10 bases are a match to TRBD2. The length of the CDR3 is 16 residues. CDR1 and CDR2 (germline): SEHNR, FQNEAQ (reference sequence). V lost 6 bases and J lost 5; bases outside the gene matches: 10. The DNA of the CDR3 is TGTGCCAGCAGTCCCCTAGCGGGAGAGGGCGACAATGAGCAGTTCTTC. Its protein product is CASSPLAGEGDNEQFF.

This chain joins TRBV30 and TRBJ1-2, with TRBD1 matching 10 bases. The V gene end was trimmed by 2 bases and the J gene end by 5 bases; junction bases not matched to a gene: 11. Germline lookup yields CDR1 GTSNPN and CDR2 SVGIG (reference sequence). The CDR3 consists of 16 residues. The CDR3 coding sequence is TGTGCCTGGAGTAGCGTAAGGGACAGGGGATCATATGGCTACACCTTC. This translates into CAWSSVRDRGSYGYTF.

The CDR3 reads CASRPSAQYEQYF. In DNA form, the CDR3 reads TGTGCCAGCAGGCCCTCCGCACAATACGAGCAGTACTTC. The chain is built from TRBV6-5 and TRBJ2-7; no firm D call. The CDR3 has 13 amino acids. V shed 6 bases and J shed 4 bases, with 13 bases lying between them. Per germline, CDR1 MNHEY and CDR2 SVGAGI.

The CDR3 nucleotides read TGCGCCAGCAGCCCCGAGGTGGCCTACTATGGCTACACCTTC. The encoded protein is CASSPEVAYYGYTF. This chain connects TRBV5-1 to TRBJ1-2; D is unclear. Germline V gene sequence: CDR1 SGHRS, CDR2 YFSETQ. The CDR3 sequence is 14 residues long. Trimming took off 4 bases at V and 3 bases at J, with 13 bases between the two ends.

The gene calls are TRBV5-5 and TRBJ2-1; 7 bases line up with TRBD2. Germline lookup yields CDR1 SGHKS and CDR2 YYEKEE (reference sequence). This CDR3 spans 15 amino acids. After removal of 0 bases from V and 7 bases from J, the junction contained 7 bases not matched to a gene. The CDR3 DNA reads as TGTGCCAGCAGCTTGGAGGTGGGACTACGGAATGAGCAGTTCTTC. It specifies CASSLEVGLRNEQFF.

The J gene is TRBJ2-2, the V gene TRBV27, with 7 nucleotides matching TRBD1. The CDR3 sequence is 15 residues long. CDR1 MNHEY and CDR2 SMNVEV come from the germline V gene (reference sequence). CDR3 bases: TGTGCTCCTCCGAGGGGGCAAATTGATACCGGGGAGCTGTTTTTT. The encoded protein is CAPPRGQIDTGELFF.

The chain couples TRBV30 to TRBJ2-3, with D possibly being TRBD2 (6 bases). The V end was cut by 4 bases, the J end by 3 bases, with 11 bases between. The CDR3 extends over 13 amino acids. Per germline, CDR1 GTSNPN and CDR2 SVGIG (reference sequence). The CDR3 region is CAWKGSGTDTQYF. CDR3 nucleotide sequence: TGTGCCTGGAAGGGGAGCGGGACAGATACGCAGTATTTT.